This T cell receptor (beta chain) was sequenced in a study of cytomegalovirus exposure and HLA in healthy donors (dated by TCRdb to about 2017). In the study overall: An earlier analysis of several hundred of the donors reported 250 to 350 Gb of sequence data and about 120 million unique TCR beta sequences obtained from some 170 million T cells. Approximately 310 gigabases of sequencing data and 70 million to 100 million unique TCR sequences were included in an early release covering about 600 HLA-typed donors. The genetic ancestry cluster associated with self-reported Caucasian donors included approximately 85% of the 300 to 450 genotyped donors. The study was designed to test whether signatures of past pathogen exposure could be identified by cataloging public T cell receptors. The study used immunosequencing to profile the T cell repertoires of around 600 subjects and linked those repertoires to cytomegalovirus serostatus. Along with the approximately 650-subject first cohort, a separate validation cohort of over a hundred different subjects was used. To predict cytomegalovirus infection status, the study combined high-throughput TCR immunosequencing, statistical association of individual TCRs with disease status, and machine learning. A later analysis re-examined previously published TCR beta repertoires from roughly 720 donors and added high-resolution HLA genotyping to investigate patterns of TCR occurrence. Rather than using new phenotypic data, the later analysis identified candidate immune exposures from TCR beta sequences and from how often those sequences occurred across donors. To decide whether each TCR beta V gene segment behaved as functional or pseudogenic, an earlier analysis of 587 of the donors relied on high-throughput TCR beta sequencing. Donor age, sex, ethnicity and CMV serostatus were compiled together with the repertoire data. In a later genetic analysis, genome-wide SNP genotypes for about three fifths of the 666 donors were used, and that subset was treated as a discovery cohort. All discovery cohort repertoires had been generated on a single sequencing platform. Class I and class II HLA loci were covered by the typing at four-digit resolution. The number of typed donors differed by locus: 629-630 for A, B, C, DRB1 and DQB1; approximately 520 for DQA1; 606 for DPA1; and some 470 for DPB1. Five DR-DQ haplotypes were handled as single units for association and clustering because linkage in the cohort was strong. On average, approximately 250,000 unique TCR beta nucleotide sequences were sequenced per donor among 300 to 500 genotyped donors of the cohort, with 15% to 20% of those sequences being non-productive. The research as a whole found: A later analysis reported that several top co-occurrence clusters appeared linked to parvovirus B19, influenza, CMV and Epstein-Barr virus. In a later analysis, around 15,000 TCR beta sequences were associated with specific HLA alleles at a false discovery rate of 0.05. A later genetic analysis reported fewer N-insertions in productive TCRs among donors in an Asian-associated ancestry cluster than the roughly 690-donor mean. In vitro tests confirmed that three of the cytomegalovirus-associated TCR beta chains recognize cytomegalovirus antigens. It was suggested by the authors that the approach could potentially be generalized to other disease states and immunological phenotypes. Some IMGT-functional V segments, including TRBV6-2 and TRBV6-3, could not be told apart with the 87-base-pair reads, so those segments were excluded. A later analysis found that HLA-associated TCR beta chains were more clonally expanded and had lower generation probabilities than equally common non-associated chains. Presence/absence analyses assumed roughly uniform sequencing depth across donors, an assumption that may not hold. The study listed 164 TCR beta chains as associated with cytomegalovirus. In an earlier analysis of around 500 of the donors, most TCR beta V segments appeared in productive rearrangements about 87% or about 30% of the time, broadly matching IMGT annotations. A later analysis found that most CMV-associated TCR beta chains appeared HLA-restricted, with HLA associations seemingly driven largely by CMV exposure. In a later analysis, TCR association rates were found to vary across HLA loci, with the most associated TCRs seen for DRB1 alleles and the fewest for HLA-C alleles. Assigning TCR associations to individual alleles was difficult when HLA alleles, especially DR and DQ, strongly co-occurred. Correlated functional status among segregating V segments might be attributable to linkage disequilibrium, but an unknown experimental factor could not be ruled out. A further reported finding was that TCR beta sequences accurately predicted the HLA-A and HLA-B alleles for most subjects in the first cohort. Because counts were too low, roughly 16 rarely observed V segments, including chromosome 9 orphons, were left out of the earlier analysis of a few hundred of the donors. In this cohort, only TCR beta chains were sequenced, and detectable features were limited by the absence of alpha or paired-chain data. A later genetic analysis associated a missense DCLRE1C variant with V-gene and J-gene trimming of TCR beta chains, and an independent cohort replicated the association. In both the original and validation cohorts, the classifier was reported to diagnose cytomegalovirus status with high specificity and sensitivity. HLA typing was unavailable for some donors at each locus, so association tests used only the typed subset. The only immune exposure information available for the cohort was CMV serostatus. Most TCR sequences were seen in very few donors, while some public TCRs were found in many individuals. The sequencing pipeline was judged likely to have produced a cluster of highly shared sequence variants as a technical artifact.

V loses 4 bases at its end and J loses 6 bases; junction bases beyond the gene matches: 11. From the cysteine up to the phenylalanine, the CDR3 has a length of 15 residues. The retained sequence is limited to the CDR3, 45 bases, with the frame set at the first base. In the germline V gene (reference sequence), CDR1 corresponds to PRHDT and CDR2 to FYEKMQ. The cohort was made up of hundreds of healthy bone marrow donors. Cohort members were all nominally healthy when sampled, although unrecorded immune exposures were likely present. The donor was CMV seronegative and was included in the group of a few hundred seronegative cohort members. Each donor provided a peripheral blood sample, and peripheral blood mononuclear cells were used for TCR beta sequencing. The Qiagen DNeasy Blood Extraction Kit was used to extract genomic DNA from the blood cell samples. Library method: the immunoSEQ multiplex PCR assay. The multiplex PCR relied on a mix of 60 forward primers for TCR Vbeta segments and 13 reverse primers for TCR Jbeta segments. The CDR3 region of rearranged TCR beta genes was amplified from genomic DNA by a multiplex PCR assay. On the Illumina HiSeq System, the amplified TCR beta libraries were sequenced as 87-base-pair reads. For the original study's pipeline: A later analysis tallied tens of millions of unique TCR beta chains across the 550 to 850 repertoires, and about 12 million of those chains were shared by two or more donors. Raw reads were error-corrected and collapsed into unique sequences by a nearest-neighbor algorithm in which closely related sequences were merged to remove PCR and sequencing errors. Alignment of CDR3 sequences to IMGT reference sequences was used to assign V, D and J gene segments. For a sequence to be retained, a match of at least six nucleotides to both a V gene segment and a J gene segment was required. Rearrangements were classified as productive when the CDR3 lacked stop codons and remained in frame with V and J, and all other rearrangements were classified as non-productive. CDR3 was defined by IMGT convention, running from the second conserved V-encoded cysteine to the conserved J-encoded phenylalanine. In an earlier analysis of more than 550 of the donors, sequences lacking an unambiguous match to a single V gene segment were excluded. An earlier analysis of 587 of the donors classified V segments as functional when productive rearrangements were above 56.7% and as segregating when the standard deviation between donors was above 5%. A statistical classification framework was built to diagnose cytomegalovirus status from the catalog of TCR beta chain sequences. A later analysis assigned V and J genes by comparing TCR nucleotide sequences with IMGT/GENE-DB human TR gene sequences. A later analysis assigned CDR3 sequences and most-parsimonious VDJ recombination scenarios with the TCRdist pipeline. In a later analysis, each TCR beta chain was defined by its CDR3 amino acid sequence together with its V-gene family, and reads without a unique V-gene family were excluded. As a way to deal with suspected cross-contamination and a sequencing artifact, a later analysis dropped hundreds of nucleotide sequences that were highly shared and had low generation probability. In a later analysis, a clonal expansion index was calculated for each public chain from normalized within-repertoire ranks of inferred template counts. A later analysis computed generation probabilities with a VDJ recombination model fitted to out-of-frame rearrangements, and checked the results against IGoR. In a later analysis, hypergeometric tests were used to score TCR-TCR, TCR-HLA and TCR-CMV co-occurrence, with a repertoire-size bias correction applied to TCR pairs. In a later analysis, false discovery rates were estimated by permuting HLA or CMV assignments 20 times. A later analysis grouped co-occurring TCRs with DBSCAN, adding TCRdist sequence similarity when clustering within HLA-allele-positive subsets. For co-occurrence clustering, repertoires with fewer than 30,000 or more than 120,000 public chains were excluded, along with about five repertoires with anomalous nucleotide sharing. TCRdb's version of the immuneACCESS table is confined to in-frame rearrangements and falls short of the full clone set. An unresolved V gene accounts for under half of the shortfall where checked; the remainder is of unknown origin. V and J calls and clone size come straight from that table; D and trimming were deduced from the DNA. This sample lists some 130,000 clones; about 80% were detected once. The ten largest clones represent over 2% of the sample.

In the case of this clone: What this receptor recognizes is not known. No per-base quality is available; no much larger clone lies one base away.

This sequence originates from a man under 40 in good health and CMV-seronegative. Sequences were obtained from PBMCs. The rearrangement combines TRBV13 with TRBJ2-7; the central 8 bases match TRBD1. This receptor carries the CDR3 CASSSVDRVYGEQYF. The nucleotides read TGTGCCAGCAGCTCGGTGGACAGGGTGTACGGCGAGCAGTACTTC. Here the CDR3 is joined to the reference TRBV13 and TRBJ2-7 genes, and the full variable domain is: AAGVIQSPRHLIKEKRETATLKCYPIPRHDTVYWYQQGPGQDPQFLISFYEKMQSDKGSIPDRFSAQQFSDYHSELNMSSLELGDSALYFCASSSVDRVYGEQYFGPGTRLTVT.